Reported below is one TCR beta chain. In the original processing: Amplified reference gene primers provided the basis for estimating nucleated cell counts. TCRdb's copy holds only in-frame clones and misses some; the assay was immunoSEQ multiplex PCR. V, J and clone size are those of that table, while D and trimming were read from the DNA. The table includes about 38,000 clones, just under 75% detected once. The sample belongs to a study of blood T cell repertoires in COVID-19. Overall study: Samples of COVID-19 (acute and convalescent) were obtained from the United States, Italy and Spain. Sources were T cells, B-cell-depleted T cells, or PBMCs; the material itself was cDNA or gDNA.

V was clipped by 2 bases and J by 8 bases, with 14 bases between them. CDR3 length: 14 amino acids. Germline V gives CDR1 SGHRS, CDR2 YFSETQ. The clonotype comes from an older man with COVID-19, enrolled during active disease. Sample: peripheral blood. The rearrangement joins TRBV5-1 to TRBJ2-1; a weak D match, TRBD2 (5 bases). The DNA for the CDR3 is TGCGCCAGCAGCTTTGGTCCTAGCACCGATGAGCAGTTCTTC. Protein sequence: CASSFGPSTDEQFF. Drawing the rest from reference TRBV5-1 and TRBJ2-1, the complete variable domain is KAGVTQTPRYLIKTRGQQVTLSCSPISGHRSVSWYQQTPGQGLQFLFEYFSETQRNKGNFPGRFSGRQFSNSRSEMNVSTLELGDSALYLCASSFGPSTDEQFFGPGTRLTVL.